This note documents a single T cell receptor (beta chain) sequence. Its antigen is currently unknown. Donation came from healthy Caucasian individuals in Russia who were aged roughly 6 to 95. Samples had at least 7 million PBMCs isolated from them. From germline, CDR1 is LGHDT and CDR2 YNNKEL (reference sequence). The CDR3 runs to 17 residues. V was pared by 4 bases and J by 3 bases, with 8 bases of the junction left unmatched. The data were obtained in a study of blood T cells in healthy people across ages. Findings of the study overall: Older age went with lower TCR beta diversity per million T cells, in a roughly linear way.

Primers used in a second PCR of roughly 6 to 12 cycles were a sample-barcoded 5' primer and a J-beta primer mix. A 12-random-nucleotide template-switch adaptor tagged each cDNA molecule. Via MiXCR, TCRdb re-called the 5' RACE reads, giving one row per CDR3 protein. Here the sample spans hundreds of thousands of distinct CDR3 sequences, 40% to 45% being singletons. This chain uses TRBV3-1 with TRBJ2-6; TRBD1 agrees at 8 bases. The sample was blood. The origin of this receptor is a man at least 80 years old in good health. Written as DNA, the CDR3 is TGTGCCAGCAGCCCCCAGGGCAGGGGGCATGGGGCCAACGTCCTGACTTTC. Translating gives CASSPQGRGHGANVLTF.